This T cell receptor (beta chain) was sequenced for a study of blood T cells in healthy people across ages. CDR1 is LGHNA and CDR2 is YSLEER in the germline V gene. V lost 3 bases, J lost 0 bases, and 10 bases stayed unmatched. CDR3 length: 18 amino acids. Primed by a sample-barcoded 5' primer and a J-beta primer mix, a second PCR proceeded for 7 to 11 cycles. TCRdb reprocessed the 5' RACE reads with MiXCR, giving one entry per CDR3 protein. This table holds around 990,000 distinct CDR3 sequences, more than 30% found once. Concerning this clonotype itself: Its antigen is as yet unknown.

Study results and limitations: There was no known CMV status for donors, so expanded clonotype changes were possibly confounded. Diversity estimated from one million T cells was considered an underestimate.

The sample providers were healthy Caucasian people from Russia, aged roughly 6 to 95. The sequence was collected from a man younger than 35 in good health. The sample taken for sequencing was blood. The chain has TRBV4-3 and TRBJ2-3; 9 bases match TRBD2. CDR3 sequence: CASSHLTSGVDSTDTQYF. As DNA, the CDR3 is TGCGCCAGCAGCCACCTGACTAGCGGTGTCGATAGCACAGATACGCAGTATTTT.